The 14 T cell receptor beta chains reported below all come from one sample, sequenced in a study of regulatory T cells in long-lasting Graves disease. Time point here: newly diagnosed GD, antithyroid drugs for less than 3 months. Generation of the TCR library employed RNA extracted from PBMCs. Investigators prepared the TCR beta libraries by applying iRepertoire HTBI primers and Arm-PCR of CDR3 regions. TCRdb re-analysed the multiplex PCR reads in MiXCR, keeping a single row per CDR3 protein. The repertoire includes about 610,000 distinct CDR3 sequences, about 15% of them detected once, and approximately 12% sits in the top ten. Separately, the same data were catalogued under a study of T cells in Graves' hyperthyroidism and ophthalmopathy.

The sequences come from peripheral blood mononuclear cells (PBMCs), collected at new diagnosis, from a patient treated with antithyroid drugs. These TCRs come from a young man with Graves disease.

A few counts support this clonotype. The gene calls are TRBV10-2 and TRBJ1-1, with D perhaps TRBD1 (6 bases). The germline V gene has CDR1 WSHSY and CDR2 SAAADI. The V gene lost 4 bases and the J gene lost 4 bases, with 10 bases spanning the gap. The length of the CDR3 is 13 residues. The chain's CDR3 is CASSGYRATEAFF. The DNA for the CDR3 is TGCGCCAGCAGTGGTTACAGGGCCACTGAAGCTTTCTTT.

Remarks on this clonotype: A much larger clone sits a single nucleotide away, making a read error possible. This chain connects TRBV6-2 or TRBV6-3 to TRBJ2-1; 8 nucleotides match TRBD2. J lost 10 bases, V lost 8 bases, and 7 bases had no gene match. The CDR3 is 12 residues long. Germline assignment: CDR1 MNHEY and CDR2 SVGEGT. For the CDR3, the DNA is TGTGCCAGCCTCGGACTAGCCTACGAGCAGTTCTTC. Translation gives CASLGLAYEQFF.

This clonotype was detected ten times or more. The chain couples TRBV30 to TRBJ1-5; no reliable D call. There are 15 residues in the CDR3. V lost 2 bases and J lost 0, with 11 bases in between. Germline values: CDR1 GTSNPN, CDR2 SVGIG (reference sequence). For the CDR3, the DNA is TGTGCCTGGAGTATGCCCGGTTATAGCAATCAGCCCCAGCATTTT. Its protein product is CAWSMPGYSNQPQHF. Full variable domain (missing parts from reference TRBV30 and TRBJ1-5): SQTIHQWPATLVQPVGSPLSLECTVEGTSNPNLYWYRQAAGRGLQLLFYSVGIGQISSEVPQNLSASRPQDRQFILSSKKLLLSDSGFYLCAWSMPGYSNQPQHFGDGTRLSIL.

The chain couples TRBV10-3 to TRBJ2-7, with 9 positions matching TRBD1. From germline, CDR1 is ENHRY and CDR2 SYGVKD. V trimming: 2 bases; J trimming: 5 bases; junction bases outside the gene matches: 7. This CDR3 spans 15 amino acids. CDR3 amino acids: CAISEARGTGNEQYF. Written as DNA, the CDR3 is TGTGCCATCAGTGAGGCCCGCGGGACAGGGAACGAGCAGTACTTC.

The chain is built from TRBV6-1 and TRBJ2-7, with D maybe TRBD2 (6 bases). Trimming removed 2 bases from V and 4 bases from J, with 24 bases in between. CDR1 and CDR2 from the germline V gene are MNHNS and SASEGT. The CDR3 is 18 amino acids. The CDR3: CASSERSFGRQGGYEQYF. As DNA, the CDR3 is TGTGCCAGCAGTGAACGGTCTTTTGGGAGGCAGGGCGGTTACGAGCAGTACTTC.

Notes on this clonotype: At one end, the junction sequence differs from germline, possibly due to a read error. The chain couples TRBV7-7 to TRBJ2-1, with a possible D match to TRBD2 (5 bases). Germline assignment: CDR1 SSHAT and CDR2 FNYEAQ (reference sequence). The CDR3 has 13 residues. CDR3 DNA: TGTGCTAGCAGCTTGTCTAGCTTCAATGAGCAGTTCTTC. The encoded protein is CASSLSSFNEQFF.

The sample holds many counts of this clonotype. The chain uses TRBV6-5 and TRBJ1-5; no definite D call. Trimming shortened V by 0 bases and J by 4 bases, and 10 bases separated the two germline ends. The CDR3 is 15 amino acids. CDR1 and CDR2 (germline): MNHEY, SVGAGI. As DNA, the CDR3 is TGTGCCAGCAGTTACTCGATTACCGGGAATCAGCCCCAGCATTTT. Encoded protein: CASSYSITGNQPQHF.

This clonotype has at least ten counts. V usage is TRBV30 and J usage is TRBJ2-3; D perhaps matches TRBD2 (6 bases). The germline V gene encodes CDR1 GTSNPN and CDR2 SVGIG (reference sequence). The CDR3 consists of 13 residues. V was pared by 8 bases and J by 5 bases, with 17 bases between. CDR3 DNA: TGTGCCGGAGGGGTCTTGGGCGGAGATACGCAGTATTTT. Amino acids: CAGGVLGGDTQYF.

This chain's CDR3 is CAWTTTGQLTEAFF. The CDR3 coding sequence is TGTGCCTGGACGACCACAGGACAGTTAACTGAAGCTTTCTTT. The chain joins TRBV30 to TRBJ1-1, with D possibly TRBD1 on 6 matching bases. CDR1 is GTSNPN and CDR2 is SVGIG in the germline V gene (reference sequence). The CDR3 totals 14 residues. Trimming took off 4 bases at V and 5 bases at J, with 17 bases between the two ends.

The rearrangement links TRBV19 to TRBJ1-1, with unresolved D. Germline CDR1 is LNHDA and CDR2 is SQIVND (reference sequence). Between the trimmed V and J ends, which lost 3 bases and 7 bases, there was a span of 21 bases. The CDR3 has 16 amino acids. CDR3: CASSIGGFRERSEAFF. The CDR3 DNA sequence: TGTGCCAGTAGTATCGGCGGGTTTCGGGAAAGGAGTGAAGCTTTCTTT.

This clonotype was seen a few times. The chain uses TRBV6-5 and TRBJ2-5; 8 positions agree with TRBD2. J gave up 5 bases and V 2 bases, and 10 bases lay outside the gene matches. This CDR3 region has 16 residues. CDR1 and CDR2 (germline): MNHEY, SVGAGI. As DNA, the CDR3 is TGTGCCAGCAGTTACGGCAACCCGGGGGGGAGGGAGACCCAGTACTTC. The encoded protein is CASSYGNPGGRETQYF.

This clonotype was counted at least ten times. The V gene is TRBV2, the J gene TRBJ1-1; D is undetermined. V dropped 8 bases and J dropped 5 bases, with 3 bases sitting between them. This CDR3 comprises 9 residues. Looked up from germline, CDR1 is SNHLY and CDR2 is FYNNEI. CDR3 nucleotide sequence: TGTGCCAGCTTAACTGAAGCTTTCTTT. Translation gives CASLTEAFF.

This clonotype occurred many times. This chain's CDR3 is CSATTRNTEAFF. CDR3 bases: TGCAGTGCTACTACTAGGAACACTGAAGCTTTCTTT. The chain combines TRBV20-1 with TRBJ1-1; D is unclear. V was shortened by 4 bases and J by 1 base, with 7 bases between the two germline ends. The CDR3 has 12 amino acids. CDR1 DFQATT and CDR2 SNEGSKA come from the germline V gene (reference sequence).

This chain links TRBV30 with TRBJ1-2; no definite D call. CDR3 size: 11 residues. V gave up 4 bases and J gave up 6 bases, with 9 bases separating them. Germline V gene lookup returns CDR1 GTSNPN and CDR2 SVGIG (reference sequence). Here the CDR3 reads CAWNKNHGYTF. The DNA for the CDR3 is TGTGCCTGGAACAAGAACCATGGCTACACCTTC. Full variable domain (remainder filled in from reference TRBV30 and TRBJ1-2): SQTIHQWPATLVQPVGSPLSLECTVEGTSNPNLYWYRQAAGRGLQLLFYSVGIGQISSEVPQNLSASRPQDRQFILSSKKLLLSDSGFYLCAWNKNHGYTFGSGTRLTVV.